This T cell receptor (beta chain) was sequenced during a study of blood T cell repertoires in COVID-19. The overall study: From the United States, Italy and Spain came samples of acute and convalescent COVID-19.

CDR1 is MDHEN and CDR2 is SYDVKM in the germline V gene. The CDR3 consists of 14 residues. Between the trimmed V and J ends, which lost 5 bases and 2 bases, there was a span of 12 bases. Enrollees, roughly 18 to 90 years old, lived in approximately 24 US areas. Self-reported history from a screening survey and questionnaire set each donor's cohort. Generated by immunoSEQ multiplex PCR, the TCRdb table keeps only in-frame clones and is missing some. The profile shows 200,000 to 250,000 clones, 80% to 90% of them singletons. The chain recombines TRBV28 with TRBJ1-2, with a tentative D call TRBD1 (6 bases). This sequence originates from a woman between 40 and 50 years old with acute COVID-19. Material: PBMCs or T cells enriched from blood (not recorded which). The CDR3 loop is CASSARQGNYGYTF. The CDR3 DNA follows: TGTGCCAGCAGTGCCCGGCAGGGGAACTATGGCTACACCTTC.